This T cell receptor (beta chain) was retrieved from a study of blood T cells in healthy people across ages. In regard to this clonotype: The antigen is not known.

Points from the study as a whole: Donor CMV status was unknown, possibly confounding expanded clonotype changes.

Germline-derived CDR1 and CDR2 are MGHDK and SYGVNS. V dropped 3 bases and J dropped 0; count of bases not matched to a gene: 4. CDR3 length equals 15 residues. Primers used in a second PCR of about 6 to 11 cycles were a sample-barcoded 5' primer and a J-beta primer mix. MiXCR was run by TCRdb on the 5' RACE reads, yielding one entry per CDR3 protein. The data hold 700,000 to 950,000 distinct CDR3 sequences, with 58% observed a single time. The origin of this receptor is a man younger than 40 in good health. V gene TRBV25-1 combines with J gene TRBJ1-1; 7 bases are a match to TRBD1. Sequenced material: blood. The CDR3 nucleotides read TGTGCCAGCAGTGAGGCAGGGGGGGTGAACACTGAAGCTTTCTTT. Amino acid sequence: CASSEAGGVNTEAFF.